These 4 T cell receptor beta chains were all obtained from the same sample, sequenced in a study of radiation and T cells in renal cell carcinoma. Clones were read by immunoSEQ multiplex PCR, and TCRdb kept only the in-frame ones, dropping some. This sample has about 130,000 clones; around nine tenths occur once, and the top ten carry 9.5% to 15%. Time point here: baseline pretreatment blood. The sample's treatment: 15 Gy SBRT to primary tumor, nephrectomy 4 weeks later. This specimen was blood, taken from a patient whose treatment included radiotherapy and nephrectomy. The source of these receptors is a woman in her forties or fifties with renal cell carcinoma.

This clone was counted between two and nine times. The gene calls are TRBV7-2 and TRBJ1-6; D possibly corresponds to TRBD1 (5 bases). The CDR3 spans 15 residues. V lost 5 bases and J lost 10, with 18 bases in between. The germline gives CDR1 SGHTA, CDR2 FQGNSA. The CDR3 sequence: CASSQLYRGESPLHF. CDR3 in DNA: TGTGCCAGCAGCCAACTATATAGGGGCGAATCACCCCTCCACTTT.

The rearrangement uses TRBV7-8 and TRBJ2-1; D remains unclear. CDR1 and CDR2 (germline): SGHVS, FQNEAQ. Trimming pared 4 bases from V and 6 bases from J, leaving 7 bases between. This CDR3 has 12 residues. In nucleotides, the CDR3 is TGTGCCAGCAGCTCCCCGCGCAATGAGCAGTTCTTC. Translation: CASSSPRNEQFF.

The rearrangement links TRBV30 to TRBJ2-3, with TRBD1 matching 7 bases. Looked up from germline, CDR1 is GTSNPN and CDR2 is SVGIG (reference sequence). J lost 1 base, V lost 5 bases, and 3 bases had no gene match. The CDR3 totals 13 residues. The CDR3 is CAWLQGRTDTQYF. CDR3 coding DNA: TGTGCCTGGCTACAGGGGCGCACAGATACGCAGTATTTT.

The chain uses TRBV9 and TRBJ1-2; TRBD1 aligns across 8 bases. CDR1 and CDR2 (germline): SGDLS, YYNGEE. The V and J ends lost 3 bases and 1 base, in that order; junction bases with no gene match: 8. The CDR3 sequence is 16 residues long. This CDR3 is CASSGLRDRFNYGYTF. The DNA for the CDR3 is TGTGCCAGCAGCGGCCTCCGGGACAGGTTTAACTATGGCTACACCTTC.